Sequencing of this T cell receptor beta chain was carried out in a study of immune characterization of retroperitoneal liposarcoma. By share, this clonotype counts as medium-sized. TCRdb processed the PCR reads anew with MiXCR; each CDR3 protein has one entry. The sample lists about 10,000 distinct CDR3 sequences, about a quarter occurring once. Sample: tumor tissue. The TCR sequence derives from a female donor with retroperitoneal liposarcoma.

The DNA of the CDR3 is TGTGCCAGCAGTTACTCGACCCCGGGCCGGGGGGGCTACGAGCAGTACTTC. Translation: CASSYSTPGRGGYEQYF. V is TRBV6-6 and J is TRBJ2-1, with TRBD2 identical over 8 bases. The better agreement between TRBJ2-7 and the DNA end casts doubt on the J call. Looked up from germline, CDR1 is MNHNY and CDR2 is SVGAGI (reference sequence). This CDR3 region has 17 residues.